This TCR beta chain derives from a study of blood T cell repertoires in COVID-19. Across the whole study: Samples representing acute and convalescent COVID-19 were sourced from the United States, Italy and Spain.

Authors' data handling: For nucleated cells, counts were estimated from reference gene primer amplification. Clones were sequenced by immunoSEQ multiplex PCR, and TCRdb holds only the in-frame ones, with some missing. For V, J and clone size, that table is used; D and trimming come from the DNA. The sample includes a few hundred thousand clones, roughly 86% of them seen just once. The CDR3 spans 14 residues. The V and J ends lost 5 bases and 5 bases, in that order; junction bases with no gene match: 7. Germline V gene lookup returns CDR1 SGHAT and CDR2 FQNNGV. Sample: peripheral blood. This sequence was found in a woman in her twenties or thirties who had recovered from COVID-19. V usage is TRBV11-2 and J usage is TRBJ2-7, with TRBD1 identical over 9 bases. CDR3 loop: CASSEGQGRNEQYF. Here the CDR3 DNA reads TGTGCCAGCAGCGAGGGACAGGGTCGAAACGAGCAGTACTTC.